Shown below are 23 T cell receptor beta chains from a single sample sequenced in a study of blood T cell repertoires in COVID-19. Sequencing was performed with immunoSEQ multiplex PCR; in TCRdb, only in-frame clones are kept and a portion is missing. The sample yields about 280,000 clones, about nine tenths seen once. The sequencing sample was made of peripheral blood. These receptors were collected from a woman aged 30 to 39 with COVID-19, enrolled during active disease.

The chain uses TRBV30 and TRBJ1-4; the match to TRBD1 covers 7 bases. This CDR3 has 12 amino acids. Germline trimming cut 4 bases from V and 5 bases from J; bases unmatched to any gene: 1. Germline V CDR1 and CDR2: GTSNPN, SVGIG (reference sequence). CDR3 in DNA: TGTGCCTGGACCAGGGGGAATGAAAAACTGTTTTTT. Its translation is CAWTRGNEKLFF.

This chain uses TRBV3-1 (or the pseudogene TRBV3-2) with TRBJ1-2; D might be TRBD1 (5 bases). CDR3 length: 15 amino acids. Germline lookup yields CDR1 LGHDT and CDR2 YNNKEL (reference sequence). V shed 0 bases and J shed 7 bases, with 15 bases lying between them. The CDR3 sequence is CASSQDYRRLFGYTF. The CDR3 coding sequence is TGTGCCAGCAGCCAAGATTACAGGCGCCTGTTTGGCTACACCTTC.

This chain uses TRBV5-1 with TRBJ1-3; 7 positions agree with TRBD1. Germline lookup yields CDR1 SGHRS and CDR2 YFSETQ. Losses at the gene ends were 0 bases for V and 2 bases for J; bases not matched to a gene: 5. The length of the CDR3 is 16 residues. The CDR3 sequence is CASSLGQGSAGNTIYF. The CDR3, as DNA: TGCGCCAGCAGCTTGGGACAGGGATCGGCTGGAAACACCATATATTTT. The complete variable domain, with remaining parts taken from reference TRBV5-1 and TRBJ1-3, reads KAGVTQTPRYLIKTRGQQVTLSCSPISGHRSVSWYQQTPGQGLQFLFEYFSETQRNKGNFPGRFSGRQFSNSRSEMNVSTLELGDSALYLCASSLGQGSAGNTIYFGEGSWLTVV.

The V and J genes are TRBV2 and TRBJ1-3; D not resolved. Trimming pared 2 bases from V and 4 bases from J, leaving 9 bases between. Germline CDR1 is SNHLY and CDR2 is FYNNEI. This CDR3 has 14 amino acids. The CDR3 DNA follows: TGTGCCAGCAGTGAAAATTCACGGGGAAACACCATATATTTT. Its translation: CASSENSRGNTIYF.

The rearrangement uses TRBV28 and TRBJ1-6, with TRBD1 matching 7 bases. Germline CDR1 is MDHEN and CDR2 is SYDVKM. The CDR3 consists of 16 residues. Trimming cost V 3 bases and J 0 bases; bases outside gene matches: 2. The CDR3 reads CASSLGQSSYNSPLHF. Written as DNA, the CDR3 is TGTGCCAGCAGTTTGGGACAGAGCTCCTATAATTCACCCCTCCACTTT. Looking up the rest from reference TRBV28 and TRBJ1-6 gives the full variable domain: DVKVTQSSRYLVKRTGEKVFLECVQDMDHENMFWYRQDPGLGLRLIYFSYDVKMKEKGDIPEGYSVSREKKERFSLILESASTNQTSMYLCASSLGQSSYNSPLHFGNGTRLTVT.

This clone was seen just once. The genes are TRBV5-5 and TRBJ1-1, with TRBD1 as a possible D gene (5 bases). The CDR3 spans 15 residues. Germline V lookup: CDR1 SGHKS, CDR2 YYEKEE (reference sequence). V dropped 6 bases and J dropped 0 bases, with 15 bases sitting between them. CDR3 DNA sequence: TGTGCCAGCACCCAACTCGGACACTTGAACACTGAAGCTTTCTTT. It encodes CASTQLGHLNTEAFF.

This clone occurred once. Other DNA sequences in this sample translate to the same CDR3. This chain links TRBV11-2 with TRBJ2-7; D possibly corresponds to TRBD1 (5 bases). This CDR3 spans 13 amino acids. V was pared by 0 bases and J by 5 bases, with 8 bases between. Looked up from germline, CDR1 is SGHAT and CDR2 is FQNNGV. CDR3 sequence (DNA): TGTGCCAGCAGCTTAGATACAGGTGACGAGCAGTACTTC. As protein: CASSLDTGDEQYF.

This chain connects TRBV2 to TRBJ2-5; D gene ambiguous. Germline V gene data show CDR1 as SNHLY and CDR2 as FYNNEI. This CDR3 region has 13 residues. V gave up 1 base and J gave up 7 bases, with 10 bases separating them. The CDR3: CASSEVRYGTQYF. CDR3 DNA: TGTGCCAGCAGTGAAGTCAGGTACGGGACCCAGTACTTC.

V gene TRBV30 combines with J gene TRBJ2-5, with D hard to call. The length of the CDR3 is 12 residues. Germline V gene data show CDR1 as GTSNPN and CDR2 as SVGIG (reference sequence). Trimming shortened V by 0 bases and J by 3 bases, and 5 bases separated the two germline ends. The CDR3 is CAWSVIEETQYF. For the CDR3, the DNA is TGTGCCTGGAGTGTAATCGAAGAGACCCAGTACTTC.

The chain has TRBV7-2 and TRBJ2-1; TRBD2 aligns across 11 bases. Germline CDR1 SGHTA, CDR2 FQGNSA. V trimming: 6 bases; J trimming: 7 bases; junction bases outside the gene matches: 11. The CDR3 runs to 16 residues. CDR3 DNA sequence: TGTGCCAGCAGGGCCGGGACTAGCGGTTTGGTAAATGAGCAGTTCTTC. Protein sequence: CASRAGTSGLVNEQFF.

This chain connects TRBV2 to TRBJ1-1; D possibly corresponds to TRBD1 (5 bases). The CDR3 covers 15 residues. V was pared by 5 bases and J by 3 bases, with 16 bases between. Germline V gene data show CDR1 as SNHLY and CDR2 as FYNNEI. CDR3: CASSRFDSFDTEAFF. The CDR3 nucleotides are TGTGCCAGCAGTCGATTCGACAGTTTCGACACTGAAGCTTTCTTT.

The rearrangement joins TRBV19 to TRBJ1-5; weak D call: TRBD1 (5 bases). This CDR3 is built from 15 residues. V was shortened by 3 bases and J by 6 bases, with 15 bases between the two germline ends. Germline CDR1 and CDR2: LNHDA and SQIVND (reference sequence). The CDR3 reads CASSITGGEGQPQHF. The CDR3 DNA reads as TGTGCCAGTAGTATCACTGGGGGGGAGGGTCAGCCCCAGCATTTT.

The chain joins TRBV19 to TRBJ1-5; no clear D. CDR1 is LNHDA and CDR2 is SQIVND in the germline V gene (reference sequence). The CDR3 is 14 amino acids. V lost 7 bases and J lost 1, with 11 bases in between. The DNA for the CDR3 is TGTGCCAGTAACCTTCCGGGGAGCAATCAGCCCCAGCATTTT. Its protein product is CASNLPGSNQPQHF.

The gene calls are TRBV14 and TRBJ2-7; D is possibly TRBD2 (5 bases). Germline CDR1 SGHDN, CDR2 FVKESK. The V and J ends lost 0 bases and 5 bases respectively, with 8 bases between them. This CDR3 spans 13 amino acids. CDR3 DNA: TGTGCCAGCAGCCAAGAGTTGCGGGACGAGCAGTACTTC. This codes for CASSQELRDEQYF.

The chain combines TRBV30 with TRBJ1-1, with a weak D call TRBD1 (6 bases). This CDR3 is 13 amino acids long. Trimming stripped 8 bases from V and 1 base from J, with 14 bases between. The V gene's germline CDR1 is GTSNPN and CDR2 SVGIG (reference sequence). The CDR3 here is CAGYREPNTEAFF. The CDR3 nucleotides are TGTGCCGGCTACAGGGAACCGAACACTGAAGCTTTCTTT.

The J gene is TRBJ2-1, the V gene TRBV11-2, with no clear D. The germline V gene encodes CDR1 SGHAT and CDR2 FQNNGV. The ends were cut back, 2 bases at V and 12 bases at J, with 5 bases in the middle. CDR3 length: 10 amino acids. Here the CDR3 reads CASSLRRQFF. CDR3 bases: TGTGCCAGCAGCTTAAGGAGGCAGTTCTTC.

This sequence joins TRBV5-1 and TRBJ2-2, with D unresolved. The CDR3 covers 14 residues. The germline CDR1 and CDR2 sequences are SGHRS and YFSETQ. Deletions cut 0 bases from V and 2 bases from J, with 5 bases between. CDR3: CASSLGHNTGELFF. In DNA, the CDR3 is TGCGCCAGCAGCTTGGGACATAACACCGGGGAGCTGTTTTTT.

V and J are TRBV30 and TRBJ1-2; a weak D match, TRBD1 (5 bases). Trimming took 2 bases from V and 8 from J, leaving 9 bases between them. The CDR3 has 11 residues. Germline V gene lookup returns CDR1 GTSNPN and CDR2 SVGIG (reference sequence). This CDR3 is CAWSSGWGYTF. DNA of the CDR3: TGTGCCTGGAGTTCAGGGTGGGGCTACACCTTC.

The chain employs TRBV7-9 and TRBJ2-3; 12 nucleotides match TRBD2. The CDR3 sequence is 18 residues long. The V gene end was trimmed by 1 base and the J gene end by 5 bases; junction bases not matched to a gene: 10. CDR1 SEHNR and CDR2 FQNEAQ come from the germline V gene (reference sequence). The CDR3: CASSLGAPTSGRIDTQYF. CDR3 coding DNA: TGTGCCAGCAGCTTAGGAGCCCCGACTAGCGGGAGAATAGATACGCAGTATTTT.

This chain uses TRBV28 with TRBJ2-5; TRBD2 aligns across 7 bases. CDR3 length: 13 residues. V trimming: 6 bases; J trimming: 5 bases; junction bases outside the gene matches: 6. CDR1 and CDR2 from the germline V gene are MDHEN and SYDVKM. CDR3 protein: CASRTGGKETQYF. The CDR3, as DNA: TGTGCCAGCAGAACCGGGGGGAAGGAGACCCAGTACTTC.

The chain has TRBV2 and TRBJ2-3, with a possible D match to TRBD2 (5 bases). The CDR3 runs to 16 residues. V was pared by 6 bases and J by 3 bases, with 19 bases between. Germline V gene data show CDR1 as SNHLY and CDR2 as FYNNEI. The CDR3 DNA sequence: TGTGCCAGCAGACCTTTGCTAGCCGCCAAAACAGATACGCAGTATTTT. It codes for CASRPLLAAKTDTQYF. The variable domain in full, with the rest retrieved from reference TRBV2 and TRBJ2-3, is EPEVTQTPSHQVTQMGQEVILRCVPISNHLYFYWYRQILGQKVEFLVSFYNNEISEKSEIFDDQFSVERPDGSNFTLKIRSTKLEDSAMYFCASRPLLAAKTDTQYFGPGTRLTVL.

This clone was observed a few times. CDR3 nucleotides: TGTGCCAGCAGCCCCCCCGGGACTGCAGTCAACTATGGCTACACCTTC. Protein product: CASSPPGTAVNYGYTF. The V gene is TRBV7-9, the J gene TRBJ1-2, with D possibly matching TRBD1 (5 bases). V was clipped by 5 bases and J by 2 bases, with 18 bases between them. CDR1 and CDR2 from the germline V gene are SEHNR and FQNEAQ (reference sequence). The CDR3 has 16 residues.

CDR3 sequence reads: CASWADYNSPLHF. Here the CDR3 DNA reads TGTGCCAGCTGGGCCGATTATAATTCACCCCTCCACTTT. The V and J genes are TRBV12-3 or TRBV12-4 and TRBJ1-6; D gene uncertain. The length of the CDR3 is 13 residues. Between the trimmed V and J ends, which lost 8 bases and 4 bases, there was a span of 9 bases.